The clone carrying this T cell receptor (beta chain) was observed a few times. Its target is not known. The germline V and J ends were trimmed by 3 bases and 4 bases, with 7 bases remaining between them. The V gene's germline CDR1 is LGHNT and CDR2 FRNRAP. The CDR3 extends over 13 amino acids. The data stem from a study of OX40 agonist ivuxolimab in advanced cancers. Whole-study context: Three patients got partial responses; one had hepatocellular carcinoma and two had cutaneous melanoma.

If patients had autoimmune disease history or systemic immunosuppression, they were excluded. Samples were taken at baseline and on day 1 of cycles 4 and 7. Overall study results and limits: More expanded clones were found, on average, in CD8+ than in CD4+ T cells.

Here immunoSEQ multiplex PCR was the method, and the copy in TCRdb shows in-frame clones only, minus some. The sample records about 90,000 clones, about 87% being singletons. The receptor's source is an adult with an advanced solid tumor such as melanoma, head and neck, liver or kidney cancer. The source material was CD4+ or CD8+ T cells sorted from blood, sampled in a trial of the OX40 agonist ivuxolimab. The rearrangement links TRBV12-5 to TRBJ2-1; D ambiguous. DNA of the CDR3: TGTGCTAGTGGTTTATACTCGTACAATGAGCAGTTCTTC. Encoded protein: CASGLYSYNEQFF.